Ten or more counts support the clone carrying this TCR beta chain. The data are from a study of patients and donors after allogeneic stem cell transplantation. There are 14 residues in the CDR3. V was trimmed by 6 bases and J by 0 bases, leaving 12 bases between them. Germline CDR1 and CDR2: DFQATT and SNEGSKA (reference sequence). Using its own MiXCR run on the RT-PCR reads, TCRdb lists one record per CDR3 protein. The repertoire holds about 31,000 distinct CDR3 sequences, with almost 7% as singletons. The gene calls are TRBV20-1 and TRBJ1-5; D is undetermined. This TCR was recovered from a human donor who was either an allogeneic HSCT recipient or a stem cell or donor lymphocyte infusion donor (not recorded which). It is not recorded whose cells these are; they may come from a transplant donor. The material sequenced was blood, either unsorted or a sorted T cell fraction (not recorded which). CDR3 bases: TGCAGTGCCTCGACCCAGAATAGCAATCAGCCCCAGCATTTT. Translation: CSASTQNSNQPQHF.